The 18 T cell receptor beta chains below come from one sample, sequenced in a study of blood T cell repertoires in COVID-19. Using immunoSEQ multiplex PCR, the repertoire was profiled, and TCRdb retains in-frame clones only, with some absent. The sample includes 250,000 to 300,000 clones, about four fifths of them seen just once. Sequenced input: PBMCs or T cells enriched from blood (not recorded which). The source of these receptors is a man aged 40-49 years who had been exposed to COVID-19.

V is TRBV10-1 and J is TRBJ2-1; 11 positions agree with TRBD2. Germline loops: CDR1 WNHNN, CDR2 SYGVQD (reference sequence). Trimming took 5 bases from V and 4 from J; bases not matched to a gene: 4. This CDR3 has 15 amino acids. In DNA form, the CDR3 reads TGCGCCAGCAGTTTGACTAGCGGGAATTACAATGAGCAGTTCTTC. Its translation: CASSLTSGNYNEQFF.

The V gene is TRBV20-1, the J gene TRBJ1-2; possible D gene TRBD1, 5 bases. The CDR3 sequence is 11 residues long. Germline values: CDR1 DFQATT, CDR2 SNEGSKA (reference sequence). V dropped 4 bases and J dropped 8 bases, with 11 bases sitting between them. The DNA for the CDR3 is TGCAGTGCTACCTTAGGGGAAGGCTACACCTTC. This gives the protein CSATLGEGYTF.

The chain recombines TRBV21-1 with TRBJ2-7; TRBD1 is the table's D call, not checked against the DNA. TRBV21-1 is marked as a pseudogene. The CDR3 has 15 residues. CDR3 sequence: CASRDSKGDTYEQYF. The CDR3 bases are TGTGCCAGCCGGGACAGCAAGGGGGACACCTACGAGCAGTACTTC.

The chain joins TRBV18 to TRBJ2-6, with D maybe TRBD1 (5 bases). Germline V gene data show CDR1 as KGHSH and CDR2 as LQKENI. V lost 4 bases and J 1 base, leaving 17 bases between the germline ends. The CDR3 is 18 residues long. DNA for the CDR3: TGTGCCAGCTCACGGCTTGAACAGGTTCGTTCTGGGGCCAACGTCCTGACTTTC. It yields the protein CASSRLEQVRSGANVLTF.

CDR3 region: CASSFSRLYEQYF. In DNA form, the CDR3 reads TGTGCCAGCAGTTTCTCGCGACTTTACGAGCAGTACTTC. The chain couples TRBV27 to TRBJ2-7; no clear D gene. V gave up 3 bases and J gave up 4 bases, with 10 bases separating them. The CDR3 extends over 13 amino acids. The germline V gene encodes CDR1 MNHEY and CDR2 SMNVEV (reference sequence).

The chain carries TRBV29-1 and TRBJ2-5; 7 bases map to TRBD2. The germline CDR1 and CDR2 sequences are SQVTM and ANQGSEA. This CDR3 has 12 residues. The junction had 5 bases not matched to a gene; V was cut back by 8 bases and J by 2 bases. The DNA of the CDR3 is TGCAGCCTCCAGGGAGGGCAAGAGACCCAGTACTTC. Translating gives CSLQGGQETQYF.

The genes are TRBV2 and TRBJ2-3, with TRBD1 matching 7 bases. Germline CDR1 SNHLY, CDR2 FYNNEI. This CDR3 has 16 amino acids. Germline trimming cut 7 bases from V and 1 base from J; bases unmatched to any gene: 11. The CDR3 loop is CASNRKGALGTDTQYF. CDR3 nucleotide sequence: TGTGCCAGCAACCGAAAGGGGGCCTTAGGCACAGATACGCAGTATTTT.

This clone has only one observation. The gene calls are TRBV10-3 and TRBJ2-1, with 10 bases aligning to TRBD2. J was trimmed by 12 bases and V by 4 bases; bases with no gene match: 12. The CDR3 has 15 residues. Germline V CDR1 and CDR2: ENHRY, SYGVKD. CDR3 region: CAISGGTSAPSRQFF. The CDR3 DNA follows: TGTGCCATCAGTGGAGGGACTAGCGCTCCATCAAGGCAGTTCTTC.

V usage is TRBV9 and J usage is TRBJ2-2; 8 nucleotides align to TRBD2. With V trimmed by 1 base and J by 1 base, 0 bases remained unmatched. The length of the CDR3 is 15 residues. CDR1 SGDLS and CDR2 YYNGEE come from the germline V gene. CDR3: CASSVTSGNTGELFF. Written as DNA, the CDR3 is TGTGCCAGCAGCGTAACTAGCGGGAACACCGGGGAGCTGTTTTTT.

The chain couples TRBV3-1 (or the pseudogene TRBV3-2) to TRBJ2-3; 11 bases agree with TRBD2. The V segment lost 4 bases and the J segment 0 bases; nucleotides outside the gene matches: 3. Germline lookup yields CDR1 LGHDT and CDR2 YNNKEL (reference sequence). The CDR3 consists of 16 residues. CDR3 DNA sequence: TGTGCCAGCAGCCCGCTAGCGGGAGGCAGCACAGATACGCAGTATTTT. Amino acid sequence: CASSPLAGGSTDTQYF.

The chain carries TRBV9 and TRBJ2-4, with D possibly matching TRBD2 (5 bases). The V gene lost 3 bases and the J gene lost 6 bases, with 10 bases spanning the gap. The V gene's germline CDR1 is SGDLS and CDR2 YYNGEE. The CDR3 totals 13 residues. The CDR3 DNA reads as TGTGCCAGCAGCGCACTAGGAGGAAACATTCAGTACTTC. Translation: CASSALGGNIQYF. The complete variable domain, with remaining parts taken from reference TRBV9 and TRBJ2-4, reads DSGVTQTPKHLITATGQRVTLRCSPRSGDLSVYWYQQSLDQGLQFLIQYYNGEERAKGNILERFSAQQFPDLHSELNLSSLELGDSALYFCASSALGGNIQYFGAGTRLSVL.

V gene TRBV2 combines with J gene TRBJ1-1; D is perhaps TRBD1 (6 bases). Trimming left V 8 bases short and J 11 bases short, with 12 bases between. CDR1 is SNHLY, CDR2 FYNNEI, per germline. The CDR3 length is 10 residues. The CDR3 spells CASSGDGAFF. As DNA, the CDR3 is TGTGCCAGCTCAGGGGACGGGGCTTTCTTT.

This sequence joins TRBV11-2 and TRBJ2-3, with D tentatively TRBD2 (5 bases). The V and J ends lost 3 bases and 4 bases respectively, with 11 bases between them. Germline lookup yields CDR1 SGHAT and CDR2 FQNNGV. CDR3 size: 14 residues. In DNA form, the CDR3 reads TGTGCCAGCAGCTTTGGTGTCGGGGCAGATACGCAGTATTTT. This encodes CASSFGVGADTQYF. Full variable domain (missing parts from reference TRBV11-2 and TRBJ2-3): EAGVAQSPRYKIIEKRQSVAFWCNPISGHATLYWYQQILGQGPKLLIQFQNNGVVDDSQLPKDRFSAERLKGVDSTLKIQPAKLEDSAVYLCASSFGVGADTQYFGPGTRLTVL.

The chain is built from TRBV2 and TRBJ1-1; D remains ambiguous. The ends were cut back, 6 bases at V and 8 bases at J, with 19 bases in the middle. The CDR3 totals 14 residues. Germline lookup yields CDR1 SNHLY and CDR2 FYNNEI. This CDR3 reads CASRGLRGTSEAFF. The CDR3 bases are TGTGCCAGCAGGGGCCTGCGGGGTACCTCGGAAGCTTTCTTT. Full variable domain (missing parts from reference TRBV2 and TRBJ1-1): EPEVTQTPSHQVTQMGQEVILRCVPISNHLYFYWYRQILGQKVEFLVSFYNNEISEKSEIFDDQFSVERPDGSNFTLKIRSTKLEDSAMYFCASRGLRGTSEAFFGQGTRLTVV.

The V and J genes are TRBV19 and TRBJ1-2, with D tentatively TRBD1 (6 bases). The CDR3 sequence is 15 residues long. Trimming stripped 2 bases from V and 7 bases from J, with 17 bases between. Germline CDR1 reads LNHDA; CDR2 reads SQIVND (reference sequence). Here the CDR3 DNA reads TGTGCCAGTAGTATAAGGGGGGGAAACTCGGTTGGCTACACCTTC. Protein product: CASSIRGGNSVGYTF.

The chain employs TRBV7-9 and TRBJ2-7; 8 bases align to TRBD1. The V segment lost 3 bases and the J segment 2 bases; nucleotides outside the gene matches: 6. CDR3 length: 15 residues. CDR1 SEHNR and CDR2 FQNEAQ come from the germline V gene (reference sequence). DNA for the CDR3: TGTGCCAGCAGCTTGAGGGGACAGGTCCCCTACGAGCAGTACTTC. Amino acid sequence: CASSLRGQVPYEQYF.

This chain uses TRBV4-1 with TRBJ2-4, with D perhaps TRBD2 (6 bases). V was clipped by 3 bases and J by 7 bases, with 16 bases between them. The CDR3 runs 15 residues. CDR1 is MGHRA and CDR2 is YSYEKL in the germline V gene. CDR3 coding DNA: TGCGCCAGCAGCCACGGGACTCAAAGAAGGAACATTCAGTACTTC. Its translation is CASSHGTQRRNIQYF.

V gene TRBV19 combines with J gene TRBJ1-5, with 7 bases fitting TRBD1. The CDR3 totals 14 residues. V shed 4 bases and J 7 bases; nucleotides not matched to a gene: 7. The germline V gene has CDR1 LNHDA and CDR2 SQIVND (reference sequence). The CDR3 protein is CASSTTGVRQPQHF. The CDR3 nucleotides read TGTGCCAGTAGTACCACAGGGGTCCGACAGCCCCAGCATTTT.